Each of the 17 T cell receptor beta chains below was sequenced from the same sample in a study of shared clonotypes between healthy human individuals. The repertoire was sequenced with immunoSEQ multiplex PCR; TCRdb's copy has only in-frame clones and lacks some. The sample records more than 2 million clones, about 94% being singletons. The sequenced sample consisted of naive CD4+ T cells sorted from blood. The subset is: CD45RA+ positively selected. Source of these receptors: a man younger than 35 in good health.

In nucleotides, the CDR3 is TGTGCCAGCTCGGGAGTTGAGGTCAATGAGCAGTTCTTC. Residues: CASSGVEVNEQFF. J is TRBJ2-1 and V is TRBV19; possibly TRBD2 for D (6 bases). This CDR3 region has 13 residues. Looked up from germline, CDR1 is LNHDA and CDR2 is SQIVND (reference sequence). V lost 9 bases to trimming and J lost 6 bases, with 15 bases between them.

The genes are TRBV28 and TRBJ2-7, with D maybe TRBD2 (5 bases). V gave up 6 bases and J gave up 2 bases, with 11 bases separating them. CDR1 is MDHEN, CDR2 SYDVKM, per germline. The length of the CDR3 is 13 residues. The CDR3 bases are TGTGCCAGCAGGACGGGATTAACCTACGAGCAGTACTTC. Residues: CASRTGLTYEQYF.

This clone was counted a single time. This rearrangement joins TRBV6-5 to TRBJ2-1; no definite D call. Deletions cut 6 bases from V and 0 bases from J, with 6 bases between. CDR1 is MNHEY and CDR2 is SVGAGI in the germline V gene. The CDR3 sequence is 13 residues long. CDR3 in DNA: TGTGCCAGCAGGCAATACTCCTACAATGAGCAGTTCTTC. Protein: CASRQYSYNEQFF.

The chain couples TRBV7-3 to TRBJ2-5; D gene ambiguous. This CDR3 is built from 13 residues. V lost 5 bases, J lost 0 bases, and 7 bases lay in between. Germline-derived CDR1 and CDR2 are SGHTA and FQGTGA. The CDR3 sequence: CASSPDYQETQYF. The CDR3 DNA follows: TGTGCCAGCAGCCCCGACTACCAAGAGACCCAGTACTTC. Using reference TRBV7-3 and TRBJ2-5 for the parts outside the CDR3, the full variable domain is GAGVSQTPSNKVTEKGKYVELRCDPISGHTALYWYRQSLGQGPEFLIYFQGTGAADDSGLPNDRFFAVRPEGSVSTLKIQRTERGDSAVYLCASSPDYQETQYFGPGTRLLVL.

The V and J genes are TRBV10-3 and TRBJ2-6; D uncertain. CDR1 and CDR2 from the germline V gene are ENHRY and SYGVKD. V shed 4 bases and J shed 0 bases, with 4 bases lying between them. CDR3 length equals 14 residues. The CDR3 nucleotides read TGTGCCATCAGTGGGAGCTCTGGGGCCAACGTCCTGACTTTC. Translated: CAISGSSGANVLTF.

The chain links TRBV6-5 to TRBJ2-7; D is unclear. V lost 6 bases, J lost 8 bases, and 14 bases lay in between. CDR1 is MNHEY, CDR2 SVGAGI, per germline. The CDR3 has 12 residues. CDR3 coding DNA: TGTGCCAGCAGCAGCAGCAATTTCAAGCAGTACTTC. This gives the protein CASSSSNFKQYF.

The chain joins TRBV5-1 to TRBJ2-2; 8 bases align to TRBD1. CDR1 is SGHRS, CDR2 YFSETQ, per germline. This CDR3 contains 14 residues. The V segment lost 7 bases and the J segment 4 bases; nucleotides outside the gene matches: 6. The CDR3 coding sequence is TGCGCCAGCTTCGACAGGGGTGGCACCGGGGAGCTGTTTTTT. This encodes CASFDRGGTGELFF. Filled out from reference TRBV5-1 and TRBJ2-2, the complete variable domain reads KAGVTQTPRYLIKTRGQQVTLSCSPISGHRSVSWYQQTPGQGLQFLFEYFSETQRNKGNFPGRFSGRQFSNSRSEMNVSTLELGDSALYLCASFDRGGTGELFFGEGSRLTVL.

The chain recombines TRBV19 with TRBJ1-5; D may be TRBD1 (6 bases). The CDR3 loop spans 17 amino acids. Trimming pared 6 bases from V and 1 base from J, leaving 19 bases between. Germline V gene lookup returns CDR1 LNHDA and CDR2 SQIVND (reference sequence). The CDR3: CASRGTGQQASNQPQHF. The CDR3 DNA sequence: TGTGCCAGTAGGGGAACGGGACAACAAGCGAGCAATCAGCCCCAGCATTTT.

The gene calls are TRBV7-2 and TRBJ1-2; 7 bases are shared with TRBD1. V trimming: 1 base; J trimming: 3 bases; junction bases outside the gene matches: 8. Germline V gene data show CDR1 as SGHTA and CDR2 as FQGNSA. The CDR3 has 16 amino acids. CDR3 sequence: CASSLEKGAGYYGYTF. The CDR3 DNA is TGTGCCAGCAGCTTAGAGAAGGGGGCGGGGTACTATGGCTACACCTTC.

This chain links TRBV2 with TRBJ2-5; 9 positions match TRBD1. The CDR3 has 14 amino acids. Unmatched junction bases numbered 3, after V lost 5 bases and J lost 2 bases. Per the germline V gene, CDR1 is SNHLY and CDR2 is FYNNEI. CDR3 nucleotide sequence: TGTGCCAGCAGTTGGGACAGGGCACAAGAGACCCAGTACTTC. As protein: CASSWDRAQETQYF.

The gene calls are TRBV15 and TRBJ1-2, with D maybe TRBD1 (6 bases). The V end lost 4 bases, the J end lost 8 bases, and 14 bases lay between the germline ends. Germline values: CDR1 LNHNV, CDR2 YYDKDF (reference sequence). The CDR3 is made up of 13 amino acids. CDR3 DNA: TGTGCCACCAGCAACGGGGGCCCTCAAGGCTACACCTTC. It codes for CATSNGGPQGYTF.

The CDR3 protein is CASQQGGHTEAFF. CDR3 DNA sequence: TGTGCCAGCCAACAGGGTGGGCACACTGAAGCTTTCTTT. The chain recombines TRBV6-6 with TRBJ1-1, with D perhaps matching TRBD1 (6 bases). The CDR3 covers 13 residues. Trimming stripped 8 bases from V and 3 bases from J, with 13 bases between. CDR1 and CDR2 from the germline V gene are MNHNY and SVGAGI (reference sequence).

CDR3 DNA: TGTGCCAGCAGCCCTGTATACGAGCAGTACTTC. Residues: CASSPVYEQYF. The chain combines TRBV2 with TRBJ2-7, with unresolved D. V was cut by 6 bases and J by 4 bases, with 7 bases left in between. This CDR3 has 11 residues. Germline lookup yields CDR1 SNHLY and CDR2 FYNNEI.

This sequence joins TRBV5-4 and TRBJ1-1; D gene uncertain. This CDR3 spans 14 amino acids. CDR1 and CDR2 from the germline V gene are SGHNT and YYREEE (reference sequence). Trimming left V 2 bases short and J 4 bases short, with 12 bases between. The chain's CDR3 is CASSFGVGGTEAFF. DNA for the CDR3: TGTGCCAGCAGCTTTGGGGTAGGAGGCACTGAAGCTTTCTTT.

The V and J genes are TRBV5-1 and TRBJ2-5; 13 bases fit TRBD2. Germline values: CDR1 SGHRS, CDR2 YFSETQ. The ends lost 3 bases at V and 0 bases at J; junction bases unmatched: 2. The CDR3 loop spans 16 amino acids. The CDR3 spells CASSSGLAGNQETQYF. The CDR3 coding sequence is TGCGCCAGCAGCTCGGGACTAGCGGGGAACCAAGAGACCCAGTACTTC.

The gene calls are TRBV30 and TRBJ2-1; tentative D call: TRBD2 (6 bases). CDR1 is GTSNPN, CDR2 SVGIG, per germline (reference sequence). Trimming shortened V by 5 bases and J by 2 bases, and 10 bases separated the two germline ends. This CDR3 is 13 amino acids long. CDR3 sequence: CAWAGGAYNEQFF. The CDR3 bases are TGTGCCTGGGCAGGCGGGGCCTACAATGAGCAGTTCTTC.

The V and J genes are TRBV7-9 and TRBJ1-1; D is ambiguous. Germline CDR1 SEHNR, CDR2 FQNEAQ (reference sequence). This CDR3 spans 15 amino acids. V lost 4 bases and J 0 bases, leaving 12 bases between the germline ends. This CDR3 is CASSSLGTLNTEAFF. DNA of the CDR3: TGTGCCAGCAGCTCCCTTGGAACTTTGAACACTGAAGCTTTCTTT.